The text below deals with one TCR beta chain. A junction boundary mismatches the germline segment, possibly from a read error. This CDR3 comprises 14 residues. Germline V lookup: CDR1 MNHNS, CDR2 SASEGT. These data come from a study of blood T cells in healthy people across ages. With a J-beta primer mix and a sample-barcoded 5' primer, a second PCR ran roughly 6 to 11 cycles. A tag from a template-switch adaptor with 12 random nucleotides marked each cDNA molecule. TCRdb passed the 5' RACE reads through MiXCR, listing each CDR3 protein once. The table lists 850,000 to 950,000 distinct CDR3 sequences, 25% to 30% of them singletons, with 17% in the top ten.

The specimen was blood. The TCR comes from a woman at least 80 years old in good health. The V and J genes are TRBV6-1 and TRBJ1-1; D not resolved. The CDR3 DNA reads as TGTGCCAGCAGTGCGTCCGGGATCCTCACTGAGGCTTTCTTT. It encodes CASSASGILTEAFF.